This is a list of T cell receptor beta chains from one sample in a study of blood T cells in healthy people across ages. TCRdb reprocessed the 5' RACE reads via MiXCR and lists one record per CDR3 protein. This sample has fewer than 2 million distinct CDR3 sequences, with roughly two fifths found just once. The specimen was blood. The receptor source for this set is a human donor in good health. CDR3s include the opening cysteine and the closing phenylalanine or tryptophan. A D gene is named only where the DNA matches it firmly. Size is omitted from some rows. Given values are once, few, many or a class for expanded clones.

clone size	V gene	J gene	D gene	CDR3 length	CDR3 protein	CDR3 DNA
NA	TRBV7-8	TRBJ1-5	TRBD1	18	CASSYRDRRKLGGQPQHF	TGTGCCAGCAGCTACCGGGACAGGAGGAAACTGGGGGGTCAGCCCCAGCATTTT
NA	TRBV4-1	TRBJ2-4	NA	14	CASSQGSAGYIQYF	TGCGCCAGCAGCCAAGGGTCTGCCGGATACATTCAGTACTTC
NA	TRBV12-3/TRBV12-4	TRBJ1-5	NA	14	CASSFSTGSQPQHF	TGTGCCAGCAGTTTTTCGACCGGGAGCCAGCCCCAGCATTTT
many	TRBV29-1	TRBJ2-7	NA	11	CSVNRDYEQYF	TGCAGCGTGAACCGGGACTACGAGCAGTACTTC
NA	TRBV7-2	TRBJ2-3	TRBD1	14	CASSLRGPVDTQYF	TGTGCCAGCAGCTTAAGGGGGCCGGTGGATACGCAGTATTTT
many	TRBV9	TRBJ2-7	TRBD1	14	CASSFQGDPYEQYF	TGTGCCAGCAGCTTCCAGGGGGACCCCTACGAGCAGTACTTC
NA	TRBV7-8	TRBJ2-7	NA	15	CASSYVRDRRGEQYF	TGTGCCAGCAGCTATGTCCGGGACCGGCGGGGCGAGCAGTACTTC
few	TRBV4-2	TRBJ1-1	NA	15	CASSQDGTRGTEAFF	TGTGCCAGCAGCCAAGATGGAACGCGGGGCACTGAAGCTTTCTTT
few	TRBV4-3	TRBJ2-3	NA	16	CASSQSRDSEGDTQYF	TGCGCCAGCAGCCAAAGCCGGGACTCCGAGGGAGATACGCAGTATTTT
NA	TRBV5-1	TRBJ2-1	TRBD2	16	CASSQIPGGSYNEQFF	TGCGCCAGCAGCCAAATCCCGGGGGGGTCGTACAATGAGCAGTTCTTC
few	TRBV7-7	TRBJ2-5	NA	15	CASSSSPGTGETQYF	TGTGCCAGCAGCTCATCTCCAGGGACGGGAGAGACCCAGTACTTC
NA	TRBV20-1	TRBJ2-5	NA	16	CSARDGMRAPKETQYF	TGCAGTGCTAGAGATGGGATGCGGGCACCCAAAGAGACCCAGTACTTC
few	TRBV20-1	TRBJ2-7	TRBD1	13	CSAIGQEHYEQYF	TGCAGTGCTATTGGACAGGAACACTACGAGCAGTACTTC
NA	TRBV25-1	TRBJ2-1	TRBD1	15	CASSPTGPPDNEQFF	TGTGCCAGCTCTCCGACAGGGCCACCGGACAATGAGCAGTTCTTC
NA	TRBV21-1	TRBJ2-3	NA	15	CASGPSGGDTDTQYF	TGTGCCAGCGGGCCTAGCGGGGGGGACACAGATACGCAGTATTTT
NA	TRBV3-1	TRBJ2-7	NA	15	CASSQNPGPSYEQYF	TGTGCCAGCAGCCAAAACCCGGGACCATCTTACGAGCAGTACTTC
NA	TRBV12-3/TRBV12-4	TRBJ1-1	NA	19	CASSFYYRDDPGRNTEAFF	TGTGCCAGCAGTTTTTATTACAGGGACGACCCCGGGCGGAACACTGAAGCTTTCTTT
few	TRBV6-6	TRBJ1-2	TRBD1	16	CASSYSDRVTLYGYTF	TGTGCCAGCAGTTATTCCGACAGGGTAACCCTCTATGGCTACACCTTC
NA	TRBV5-1	TRBJ1-2	NA	13	CASSLGASSGYTF	TGCGCCAGCAGCTTGGGGGCCAGCTCGGGCTACACCTTC
NA	TRBV20-1	TRBJ2-1	TRBD2	12	CSASGGEDEQFF	TGCAGTGCTAGCGGGGGGGAGGATGAGCAGTTCTTC
few	TRBV20-1	TRBJ2-5	NA	13	CSASGPDQETQYF	TGCAGTGCTAGTGGCCCAGACCAAGAGACCCAGTACTTC
few	TRBV5-1	TRBJ2-2	TRBD1	16	CASSLSGTVNTGELFF	TGCGCCAGCAGCCTATCCGGGACAGTTAACACCGGGGAGCTGTTTTTT
NA	TRBV7-9	TRBJ2-1	TRBD2	16	CASSTTSGGRRGEQFF	TGTGCCAGCAGTACGACTAGCGGGGGGCGGAGGGGTGAGCAGTTCTTC
NA	TRBV27	TRBJ2-7	TRBD2	14	CASSIERGPYEQYF	TGTGCCAGCAGTATCGAGCGGGGGCCCTACGAGCAGTACTTC
few	TRBV24-1	TRBJ2-1	TRBD1	15	CATSELRQGATEQFF	TGTGCCACCAGTGAGCTTCGACAGGGGGCAACTGAGCAGTTCTTC
few	TRBV20-1	TRBJ2-3	NA	13	CSARARSTDTQYF	TGCAGTGCGAGGGCGCGATCCACAGATACGCAGTATTTT
NA	TRBV29-1	TRBJ2-5	NA	12	CSVEPGGETQYF	TGCAGCGTTGAACCCGGGGGAGAGACCCAGTACTTC
NA	TRBV6-5	TRBJ1-2	NA	15	CASSPIRGWNYGYTF	TGTGCCAGCTCCCCCATAAGGGGATGGAACTATGGCTACACCTTC
NA	TRBV7-2	TRBJ1-4	TRBD1	15	CASSPRQGFYEKLFF	TGTGCCAGCAGCCCCCGACAGGGCTTTTATGAAAAACTGTTTTTT
NA	TRBV12-3/TRBV12-4	TRBJ2-1	TRBD2	14	CASGGETILNEQFF	TGTGCCAGCGGGGGGGAAACTATACTCAATGAGCAGTTCTTC
few	TRBV7-8	TRBJ2-7	NA	16	CASSPSVDLQTYEQYF	TGTGCCAGCAGCCCTAGTGTGGATCTCCAAACCTACGAGCAGTACTTC
NA	TRBV6-2/TRBV6-3	TRBJ1-5	NA	13	CASSLQGHQPQHF	TGTGCCAGCAGTCTCCAGGGACATCAGCCCCAGCATTTT
NA	TRBV20-1	TRBJ2-1	TRBD2	18	CSARDFSALAGAAGEQFF	TGCAGTGCTAGAGATTTCAGTGCGCTAGCGGGGGCCGCGGGTGAGCAGTTCTTC
NA	TRBV28	TRBJ2-5	TRBD1	15	CASRPGTGRPETQYF	TGTGCCAGCAGACCCGGGACAGGGCGACCAGAGACCCAGTACTTC
once	TRBV6-5	TRBJ1-2	TRBD1	15	CAGSYGQGGLYGYTF	TGTGCCGGCAGTTACGGACAGGGAGGTCTCTATGGCTACACCTTC
NA	TRBV29-1	TRBJ2-1	TRBD2	12	CSVEAGGPWQFF	TGCAGCGTTGAGGCGGGGGGGCCTTGGCAGTTCTTC
few	TRBV7-2	TRBJ2-7	TRBD1	17	CASSPLRLQTGHYEQYF	TGTGCCAGCAGCCCCCTTCGCTTGCAGACAGGGCATTACGAGCAGTACTTC
NA	TRBV24-1	TRBJ1-1	NA	13	CATSEDGGAEAFF	TGTGCCACCAGTGAGGATGGAGGCGCTGAAGCTTTCTTT
NA	TRBV25-1	TRBJ2-4	TRBD1	15	CASSERGQRKNIQYF	TGTGCCAGCAGTGAAAGGGGGCAGAGAAAAAACATTCAGTACTTC
many	TRBV7-9	TRBJ2-5	NA	13	CASSLGAWETQYF	TGTGCCAGCAGCTTAGGGGCTTGGGAGACCCAGTACTTC
NA	TRBV7-2	TRBJ2-7	TRBD2	16	CASSSEPLAGSYEQYF	TGTGCCAGCAGCTCAGAACCTCTAGCGGGTTCCTACGAGCAGTACTTC
NA	TRBV20-1	TRBJ2-5	TRBD1	15	CSARGLGTGEETQYF	TGCAGTGCTAGAGGTCTAGGGACAGGGGAAGAGACCCAGTACTTC
NA	TRBV20-1	TRBJ2-5	NA	14	CSAREASTQETQYF	TGCAGTGCTAGAGAAGCCAGTACCCAAGAGACCCAGTACTTC
few	TRBV7-2	TRBJ2-5	NA	13	CASSLFWKETQYF	TGTGCCAGCAGCTTATTCTGGAAAGAGACCCAGTACTTC
NA	TRBV20-1	TRBJ2-1	TRBD2	16	CSARVGTSAKYNEQFF	TGCAGTGCTAGAGTGGGGACTAGCGCGAAATACAATGAGCAGTTCTTC
few	TRBV5-5	TRBJ2-1	TRBD1	14	CASSLGQGWYEQFF	TGTGCCAGCAGCTTGGGACAGGGGTGGTATGAGCAGTTCTTC